This T cell receptor beta chain was documented in a study of T cell responses to AZD1222 COVID-19 vaccine. Overall study context: Pooled together were second doses at about 4 or about 12 weeks. Broader study findings: Clonal diversity was possibly underestimated; the donors were predominantly white British and more often female.

Concerning this clone itself: Its antigen is undetermined.

Trimming took off 2 bases at V and 0 bases at J, with 6 bases between the two ends. CDR1 is MNHNS, CDR2 SASEGT, per germline. The CDR3 sequence is 14 residues long. Only in-frame clones appear in the TCRdb table, and some are missing; sequencing was by immunoSEQ multiplex PCR. The data contain more than 95,000 clones, more than 75% of them seen just once; the ten biggest clones take up around 10%. The gene calls are TRBV6-1 and TRBJ2-3; D is undetermined. The material was peripheral blood, obtained on day 0 of AZD1222 vaccination. The receptor's source is an adult in good health. CDR3 in amino acids: CASSELPSTDTQYF. The CDR3 nucleotides read TGTGCCAGCAGTGAATTACCCAGCACAGATACGCAGTATTTT.